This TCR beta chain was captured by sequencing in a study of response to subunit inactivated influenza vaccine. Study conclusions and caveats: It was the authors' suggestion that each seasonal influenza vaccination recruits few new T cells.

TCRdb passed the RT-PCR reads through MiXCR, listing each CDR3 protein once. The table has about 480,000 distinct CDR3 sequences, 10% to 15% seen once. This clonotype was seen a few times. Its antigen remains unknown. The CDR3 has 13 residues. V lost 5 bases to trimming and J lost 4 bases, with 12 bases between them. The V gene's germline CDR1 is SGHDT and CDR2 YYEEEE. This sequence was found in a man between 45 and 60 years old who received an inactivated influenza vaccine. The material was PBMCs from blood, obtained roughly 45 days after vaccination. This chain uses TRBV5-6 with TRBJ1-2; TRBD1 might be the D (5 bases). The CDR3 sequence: CASRTEGTYGYTF. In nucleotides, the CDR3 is TGTGCCAGCAGGACAGAAGGGACCTATGGCTACACCTTC.